This T cell receptor (beta chain) was sequenced for a study of T cell repertoires in cytomegalovirus infection. Study overall: Matching HLA type, along with CMV infection, was indicated by public TCR beta signatures. Whole-study results and caveats: Accumulated public TCR beta family frequency recognized individuals carrying CMV together with the relevant HLA.

From the reads, TCRdb called clonotypes with MiXCR, one entry per CDR3 protein. The sample includes roughly 340,000 distinct CDR3 sequences, 25% to 30% of them seen just once. For this clonotype: Its antigen is unidentified.

Sequenced here: cultured PBMCs, sampled from culture after CMV antigen stimulation. This receptor was obtained from a human donor in good health (CMV status not recorded). Some clones in this sample may be carry-over from other donors' samples.

This chain's CDR3 is CASSSRTRGYGYTF. In nucleotides, the CDR3 is TGTGCCAGCAGTTCCCGGACAAGGGGGTATGGCTACACCTTC. The rearrangement uses TRBV12-3 or TRBV12-4 and TRBJ1-2; TRBD1 is a possible D gene (6 bases). V was pared by 4 bases and J by 5 bases, with 14 bases between. The length of the CDR3 is 14 residues.